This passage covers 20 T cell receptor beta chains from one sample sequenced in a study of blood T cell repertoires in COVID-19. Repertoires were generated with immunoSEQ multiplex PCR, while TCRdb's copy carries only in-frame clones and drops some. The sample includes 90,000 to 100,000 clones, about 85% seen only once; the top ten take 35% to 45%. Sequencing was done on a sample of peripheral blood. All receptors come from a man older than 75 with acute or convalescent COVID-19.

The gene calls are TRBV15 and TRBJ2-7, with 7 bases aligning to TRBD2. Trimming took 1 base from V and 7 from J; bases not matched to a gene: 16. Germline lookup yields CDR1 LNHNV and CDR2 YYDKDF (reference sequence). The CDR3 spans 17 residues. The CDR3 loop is CATSRVGGGPAKKEQYF. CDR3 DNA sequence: TGTGCCACCAGCAGAGTTGGGGGAGGGCCGGCAAAAAAGGAGCAGTACTTC. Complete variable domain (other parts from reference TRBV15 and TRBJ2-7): DAMVIQNPRYQVTQFGKPVTLSCSQTLNHNVMYWYQQKSSQAPKLLFHYYDKDFNNEADTPDNFQSRRPNTSFCFLDIRSPGLGDTAMYLCATSRVGGGPAKKEQYFGPGTRLTVT.

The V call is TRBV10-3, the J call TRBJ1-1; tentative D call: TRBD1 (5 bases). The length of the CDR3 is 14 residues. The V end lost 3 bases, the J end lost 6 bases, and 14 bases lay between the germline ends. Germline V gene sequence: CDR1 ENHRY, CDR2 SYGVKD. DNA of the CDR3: TGTGCCATCAGTGATCGGGGGAGGTCGGCTGAAGCTTTCTTT. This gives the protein CAISDRGRSAEAFF.

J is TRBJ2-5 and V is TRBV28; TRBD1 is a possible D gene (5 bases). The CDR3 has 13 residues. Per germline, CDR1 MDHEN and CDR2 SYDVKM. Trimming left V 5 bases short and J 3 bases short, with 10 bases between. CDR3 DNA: TGTGCCAGCAGTACCCAGGGAAAAGAGACCCAGTACTTC. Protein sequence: CASSTQGKETQYF. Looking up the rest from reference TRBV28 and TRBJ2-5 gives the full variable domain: DVKVTQSSRYLVKRTGEKVFLECVQDMDHENMFWYRQDPGLGLRLIYFSYDVKMKEKGDIPEGYSVSREKKERFSLILESASTNQTSMYLCASSTQGKETQYFGPGTRLLVL.

The CDR3 reads CASSYSTGGDSPLHF. The CDR3 region has the DNA TGTGCCAGCAGTTACTCGACAGGGGGAGATTCACCCCTCCACTTT. The chain links TRBV6-5 to TRBJ1-6, with 9 bases lining up with TRBD1. CDR1 and CDR2 from the germline V gene are MNHEY and SVGAGI. CDR3 length: 15 residues. The trim removed 0 bases at V and 8 bases at J, leaving 2 bases unmatched.

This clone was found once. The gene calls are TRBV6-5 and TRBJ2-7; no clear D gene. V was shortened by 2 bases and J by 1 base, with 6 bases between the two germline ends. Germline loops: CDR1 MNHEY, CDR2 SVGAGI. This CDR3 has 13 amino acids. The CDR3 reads CASSYPGSYEQYF. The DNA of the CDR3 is TGTGCCAGCAGTTACCCGGGTTCCTACGAGCAGTACTTC.

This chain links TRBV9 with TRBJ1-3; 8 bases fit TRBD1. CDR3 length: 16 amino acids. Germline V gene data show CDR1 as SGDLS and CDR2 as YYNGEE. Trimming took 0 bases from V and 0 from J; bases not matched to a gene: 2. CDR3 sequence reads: CASSVVGQVSGNTIYF. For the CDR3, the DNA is TGTGCCAGCAGCGTAGTGGGACAGGTCTCTGGAAACACCATATATTTT.

Here the CDR3 reads CASRKPGLDHYEQYF. The CDR3 bases are TGTGCCAGCAGGAAACCGGGACTAGATCACTACGAGCAGTACTTC. The chain has TRBV28 and TRBJ2-7, with 8 bases identical to TRBD2. CDR3 length: 15 residues. CDR1 is MDHEN and CDR2 is SYDVKM in the germline V gene. V was pared by 6 bases and J by 3 bases, with 10 bases of the junction left unmatched.

CDR3 sequence: CASSLAAKNIQYF. The CDR3 DNA follows: TGTGCCAGCAGCCTAGCAGCCAAAAACATTCAGTACTTC. The chain employs TRBV3-1 (or the pseudogene TRBV3-2) and TRBJ2-4, with D unresolved. Trimming cost V 4 bases and J 0 bases, with 4 bases left between them. CDR3 length: 13 amino acids. Germline V lookup: CDR1 LGHDT, CDR2 YNNKEL (reference sequence).

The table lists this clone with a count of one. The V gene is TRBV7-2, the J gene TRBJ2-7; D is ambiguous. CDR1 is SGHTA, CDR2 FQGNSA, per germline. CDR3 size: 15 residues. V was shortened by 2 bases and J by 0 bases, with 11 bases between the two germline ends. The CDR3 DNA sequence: TGTGCCAGCAGCTTATTCCAGGAACCCTCCTACGAGCAGTACTTC. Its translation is CASSLFQEPSYEQYF. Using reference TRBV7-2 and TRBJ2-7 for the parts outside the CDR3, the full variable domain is GAGVSQSPSNKVTEKGKDVELRCDPISGHTALYWYRQSLGQGLEFLIYFQGNSAPDKSGLPSDRFSAERTGGSVSTLTIQRTQQEDSAVYLCASSLFQEPSYEQYFGPGTRLTVT.

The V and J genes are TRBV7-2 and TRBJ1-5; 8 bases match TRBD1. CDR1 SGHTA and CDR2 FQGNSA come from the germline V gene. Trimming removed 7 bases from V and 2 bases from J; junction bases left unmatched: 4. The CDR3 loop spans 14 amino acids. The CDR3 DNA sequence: TGTGCCAGCAACCCGACAGGGGGCAATCAGCCCCAGCATTTT. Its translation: CASNPTGGNQPQHF. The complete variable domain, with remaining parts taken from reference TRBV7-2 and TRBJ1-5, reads GAGVSQSPSNKVTEKGKDVELRCDPISGHTALYWYRQSLGQGLEFLIYFQGNSAPDKSGLPSDRFSAERTGGSVSTLTIQRTQQEDSAVYLCASNPTGGNQPQHFGDGTRLSIL.

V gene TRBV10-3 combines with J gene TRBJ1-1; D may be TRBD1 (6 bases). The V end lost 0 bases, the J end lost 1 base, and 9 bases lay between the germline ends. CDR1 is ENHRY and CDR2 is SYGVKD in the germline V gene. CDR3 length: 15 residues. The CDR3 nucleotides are TGTGCCATCAGTGAGTCTGGCAGGGGGAACACTGAAGCTTTCTTT. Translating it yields CAISESGRGNTEAFF.

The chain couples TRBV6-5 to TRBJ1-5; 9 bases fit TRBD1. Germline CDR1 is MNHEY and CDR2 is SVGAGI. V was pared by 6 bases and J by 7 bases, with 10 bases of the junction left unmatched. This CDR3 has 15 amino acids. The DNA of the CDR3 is TGTGCCAGCAGGAGGGCACAGGGGGCAGGGCAGCCCCAGCATTTT. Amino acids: CASRRAQGAGQPQHF.

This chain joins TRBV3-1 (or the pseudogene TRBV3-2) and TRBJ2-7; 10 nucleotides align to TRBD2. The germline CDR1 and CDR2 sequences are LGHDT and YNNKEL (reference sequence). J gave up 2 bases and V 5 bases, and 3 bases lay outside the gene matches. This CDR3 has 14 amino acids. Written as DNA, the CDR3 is TGTGCCAGCAGCAATCTAGCGGGAGCCTACGAGCAGTACTTC. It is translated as CASSNLAGAYEQYF.

CDR3 protein: CASSPPGGTLTDTQYF. As DNA, the CDR3 is TGTGCCAGCTCACCACCTGGCGGGACTCTCACAGATACGCAGTATTTT. The chain has TRBV18 and TRBJ2-3, with a tentative D call TRBD2 (6 bases). The germline V gene has CDR1 KGHSH and CDR2 LQKENI. This CDR3 is built from 16 residues. With 0 bases removed from V and 2 bases from J, the gap between germline ends came to 12 bases.

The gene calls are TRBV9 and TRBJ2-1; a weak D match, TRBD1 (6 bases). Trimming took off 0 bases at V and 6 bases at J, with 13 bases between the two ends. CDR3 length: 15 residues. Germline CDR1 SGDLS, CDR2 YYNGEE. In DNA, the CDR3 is TGTGCCAGCAGCGTAGTGACAGGCCCGCTCAATGAGCAGTTCTTC. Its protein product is CASSVVTGPLNEQFF.

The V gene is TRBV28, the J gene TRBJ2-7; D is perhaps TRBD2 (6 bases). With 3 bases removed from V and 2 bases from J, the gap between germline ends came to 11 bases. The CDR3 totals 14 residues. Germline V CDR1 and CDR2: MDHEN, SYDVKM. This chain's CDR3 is CASSFPGLAYEQYF. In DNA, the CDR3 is TGTGCCAGCAGTTTCCCGGGACTTGCCTACGAGCAGTACTTC.

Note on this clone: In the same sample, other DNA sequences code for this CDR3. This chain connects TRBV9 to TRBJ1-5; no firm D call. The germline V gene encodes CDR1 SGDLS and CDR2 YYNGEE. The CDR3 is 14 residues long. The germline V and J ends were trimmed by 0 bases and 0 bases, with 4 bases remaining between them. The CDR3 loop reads CASSVAGSNQPQHF. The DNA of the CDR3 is TGTGCCAGCAGCGTAGCCGGTAGCAATCAGCCCCAGCATTTT.

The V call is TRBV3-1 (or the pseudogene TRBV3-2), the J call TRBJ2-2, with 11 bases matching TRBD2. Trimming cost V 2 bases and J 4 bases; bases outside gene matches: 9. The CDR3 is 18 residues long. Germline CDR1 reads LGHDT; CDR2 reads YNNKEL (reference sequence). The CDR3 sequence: CASSQFPPGLAATGELFF. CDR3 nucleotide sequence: TGTGCCAGCAGCCAATTTCCGCCGGGACTAGCGGCCACCGGGGAGCTGTTTTTT.

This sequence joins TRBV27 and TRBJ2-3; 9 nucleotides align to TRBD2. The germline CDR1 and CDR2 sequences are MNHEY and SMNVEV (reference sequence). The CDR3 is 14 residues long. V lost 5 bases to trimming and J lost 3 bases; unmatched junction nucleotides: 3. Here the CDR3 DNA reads TGTGCCAGCAGTACGAGCGGGAGGACAGATACGCAGTATTTT. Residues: CASSTSGRTDTQYF.

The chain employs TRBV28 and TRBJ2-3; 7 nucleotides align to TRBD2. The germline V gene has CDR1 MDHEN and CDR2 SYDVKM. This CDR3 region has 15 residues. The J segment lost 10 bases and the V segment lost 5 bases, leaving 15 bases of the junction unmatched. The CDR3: CASSAQGGRAHSQYF. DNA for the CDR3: TGTGCCAGCAGTGCTCAAGGAGGGAGGGCCCACTCGCAGTATTTT.